The present T cell receptor beta chain was sequenced within a study of blood T cell repertoires in COVID-19. Overall study context: Sites in the United States, Italy and Spain provided acute and convalescent COVID-19 samples. T cells, B-cell-depleted T cells, or PBMCs provided the cDNA or gDNA that served as material.

The CDR3 loop spans 14 amino acids. Germline-derived CDR1 and CDR2 are SEHNR and FQNEAQ (reference sequence). V lost 7 bases and J lost 0, with 11 bases in between. As handled by the study authors: Nucleated cell number was recorded as an estimate derived from reference gene primer amplification. Only in-frame clones appear in the TCRdb table, and some are missing; sequencing was by immunoSEQ multiplex PCR. V and J calls and clone size come straight from that table; D and trimming were deduced from the DNA. The data show about 98,000 clones, 82% seen once. The receptor was isolated from a man between 65 and 85 years old with active or convalescent COVID-19. Sequencing input: peripheral blood. The chain combines TRBV7-9 with TRBJ2-3, with D unresolved. CDR3: CASTYGGSTDTQYF. The CDR3 DNA follows: TGTGCCAGCACCTACGGCGGAAGCACAGATACGCAGTATTTT.